Shown below are 19 T cell receptor beta chains from a single sample sequenced in a study of early T cells in non-severe SARS-CoV-2 infection. MiXCR, run by TCRdb on the 5' RACE reads, gives a single entry per CDR3 protein. The table shows approximately 99,000 distinct CDR3 sequences, with around 10% occurring only once. Material: whole blood. The receptors stem from an adult who was a healthcare worker with PCR-confirmed SARS-CoV-2 infection or an uninfected control (not recorded which).

This chain links TRBV11-2 with TRBJ2-2, with TRBD1 matching 7 bases. V gave up 10 bases and J gave up 4 bases; unmatched junction bases: 9. The germline V gene has CDR1 SGHAT and CDR2 FQNNGV. The CDR3 consists of 14 residues. In nucleotides, the CDR3 is TGTGCCACTTCCAACAGGGGCGGCACCGGGGAGCTGTTTTTT. Residues: CATSNRGGTGELFF.

For this clonotype: A much larger clone lies one base from this, so it may be a read error. The chain combines TRBV28 with TRBJ2-3; weak D call: TRBD1 (5 bases). V lost 8 bases, J lost 6 bases, and 21 bases lay in between. The CDR3 has 15 residues. Germline values: CDR1 MDHEN, CDR2 SYDVKM. CDR3 bases: TGTGCCAGCGGCCCAGACGCGCAGGGTGGGGATACGCAGTATTTT. Amino acids: CASGPDAQGGDTQYF.

This clonotype has just a few counts. The chain uses TRBV3-1 and TRBJ2-1; 11 nucleotides align to TRBD2. With 6 bases clipped from V and 6 bases from J, the junction kept 10 bases outside the gene matches. This CDR3 has 16 residues. CDR1 LGHDT and CDR2 YNNKEL come from the germline V gene (reference sequence). The CDR3 loop reads CASSPTSGRVGNEQFF. The CDR3 nucleotides are TGTGCCAGCAGTCCCACTAGCGGGAGAGTGGGCAATGAGCAGTTCTTC.

This clonotype was counted at least ten times. The chain uses TRBV6-6 and TRBJ2-3; unclear D gene. Germline V gene lookup returns CDR1 MNHNY and CDR2 SVGAGI (reference sequence). V lost 8 bases, J lost 2 bases, and 8 bases lay in between. This CDR3 contains 12 residues. DNA of the CDR3: TGTGCCAGCGCAGATTTCACAGATACGCAGTATTTT. Translating it yields CASADFTDTQYF.

About this clonotype itself: A much larger clonotype is one base distant, so this may be a read error. J is TRBJ2-7 and V is TRBV19; 11 bases match TRBD2. Germline CDR1 reads LNHDA; CDR2 reads SQIVND (reference sequence). The CDR3 totals 15 residues. Here the CDR3 reads CTTAPTSGNPYEQYF. In nucleotides, the CDR3 is TGTACCACTGCCCCGACTAGCGGGAATCCCTACGAGCAGTACTTC.

This clonotype occurred many times. This rearrangement joins TRBV20-1 to TRBJ1-6, with TRBD1 identical over 12 bases. The CDR3 runs to 18 residues. In germline, CDR1 is DFQATT, CDR2 SNEGSKA (reference sequence). V shed 1 base, J shed 1 base, and the junction held 5 bases outside the gene matches. CDR3 region: CSARGGTGGKSYNSPLHF. CDR3 in DNA: TGCAGTGCTAGAGGAGGGACAGGGGGCAAGTCCTATAATTCACCCCTCCACTTT.

Note on this clonotype: A much larger clone is a single base away; this may be a read error. The chain joins TRBV6-1 to TRBJ2-3, with D unresolved. CDR3 length: 15 residues. Germline lookup yields CDR1 MNHNS and CDR2 SASEGT. DNA for the CDR3: TGTGCCAGCAGGGATTCGAGACCAGCCACAGATACGCGGTATTTT. Encoded protein: CASRDSRPATDTRYF.

The gene calls are TRBV20-1 and TRBJ2-7; D may correspond to TRBD1 or TRBD2 (7 bases each). Germline lookup yields CDR1 DFQATT and CDR2 SNEGSKA (reference sequence). This CDR3 is 13 amino acids long. Between the trimmed V and J ends, which lost 7 bases and 6 bases, there was a span of 19 bases. For the CDR3, the DNA is TGCAGTGTCAGGGAGGGGGCGAAGAGCGAGCAGTACTTC. This codes for CSVREGAKSEQYF.

This clonotype was found a few times. The chain joins TRBV30 to TRBJ1-1; D uncertain. Germline CDR1 GTSNPN, CDR2 SVGIG (reference sequence). The V and J ends lost 0 bases and 5 bases respectively, with 19 bases between them. The CDR3 loop spans 16 amino acids. The CDR3 bases are TGTGCCTGGAGTGTACCTCTAGGTCTTTTAAGAACTGAAGCTTTCTTT. It translates to CAWSVPLGLLRTEAFF.

The V gene is TRBV7-8, the J gene TRBJ2-5; TRBD2 might be the D (5 bases). Deletions cut 8 bases from V and 0 bases from J, with 31 bases between. The CDR3 has 20 amino acids. Germline V gives CDR1 SGHVS, CDR2 FQNEAQ. DNA of the CDR3: TGTGCCAGCGGAGGCTTAATAGGCCTCGGGAAGGGCTGGGACCAAGAGACCCAGTACTTC. This sequence encodes CASGGLIGLGKGWDQETQYF.

The V gene is TRBV12-3 or TRBV12-4, the J gene TRBJ1-5; D is uncertain. This CDR3 region has 16 residues. V was cut by 2 bases and J by 1 base, with 12 bases left in between. The CDR3 DNA follows: TGTGCCAGCAGTTTAAGGACTCCCAGGAGCAATCAGCCCCAGCATTTT. It encodes CASSLRTPRSNQPQHF.

This clonotype was seen only a few times. The rearrangement joins TRBV19 to TRBJ1-5; possibly TRBD1 for D (6 bases). CDR1 LNHDA and CDR2 SQIVND come from the germline V gene (reference sequence). The CDR3 consists of 15 residues. Trimming removed 6 bases at V and 5 bases at J, with 17 bases between. The CDR3 sequence is CASSLQGQSDQPQHF. As DNA, the CDR3 is TGTGCCAGTAGCCTACAGGGACAATCGGATCAGCCCCAGCATTTT.

In this sample, this clonotype turned up a few times. The chain joins TRBV2 to TRBJ2-2, with 8 bases fitting TRBD2. CDR1 is SNHLY, CDR2 FYNNEI, per germline. Trimming removed 4 bases from V and 6 bases from J; junction bases left unmatched: 13. The CDR3 has 17 amino acids. This CDR3 reads CASSGRLAGRPAGELFF. The CDR3 region has the DNA TGTGCCAGCAGTGGTCGGTTAGCGGGGAGACCAGCCGGGGAGCTGTTTTTT.

The chain couples TRBV6-5 to TRBJ2-7, with 8 bases lining up with TRBD2. The trim removed 4 bases at V and 6 bases at J, leaving 14 bases unmatched. CDR3 length: 16 residues. CDR1 and CDR2 (germline): MNHEY, SVGAGI. CDR3 region: CASSCLAGGPLGEQYF. The CDR3 DNA reads TGTGCCAGCAGTTGCTTGGCGGGAGGCCCGTTAGGCGAGCAGTACTTC.

This clonotype turned up a few times. The CDR3 is CASSHRGTGGLTDTQYF. CDR3 sequence (DNA): TGCGCCAGCAGCCACCGGGGGACAGGGGGCCTTACAGATACGCAGTATTTT. This chain connects TRBV5-1 to TRBJ2-3, with TRBD1 matching 12 bases. The germline CDR1 and CDR2 sequences are SGHRS and YFSETQ. The ends lost 4 bases at V and 3 bases at J; junction bases unmatched: 9. The CDR3 consists of 17 residues.

The sample holds many counts of this clonotype. The V gene is TRBV12-3 or TRBV12-4, the J gene TRBJ2-7; D tentatively fits TRBD1 or TRBD2 (7 bases each). The CDR3 is 16 residues long. V gave up 7 bases and J gave up 0 bases, with 19 bases separating them. DNA for the CDR3: TGTGCCAGCACCCTGCAGGGGGGGGGTGTCTCCTACGAGCAGTACTTC. Translation gives CASTLQGGGVSYEQYF.

The V call is TRBV29-1, the J call TRBJ2-7; 9 nucleotides match TRBD1. V gave up 3 bases and J gave up 6 bases; unmatched junction bases: 12. CDR1 SQVTM and CDR2 ANQGSEA come from the germline V gene. This CDR3 region has 15 residues. The CDR3 DNA is TGCAGCGTTGATGTCTGGGACAGGGAATCTCGCGAGCAGTACTTC. The encoded protein is CSVDVWDRESREQYF.

The table lists this clonotype with a few counts. The chain links TRBV12-3 or TRBV12-4 to TRBJ1-5; D is ambiguous. V was cut by 2 bases and J by 1 base, with 9 bases left in between. This CDR3 is 15 amino acids long. The CDR3 DNA reads TGTGCCAGCAGTTTAAGAGGTTTGAGCAATCAGCCCCAGCATTTT. Its protein product is CASSLRGLSNQPQHF.

Remarks on this clonotype: A much larger clone differs by one base, so this may be a read error. This chain links TRBV6-1 with TRBJ1-6, with unresolved D. The V gene's germline CDR1 is MNHNS and CDR2 SASEGT. CDR3 length: 13 residues. CDR3 coding DNA: TGTGCCAGCAGTGAGCCGTTAACCTCACGCCCTGAATTT. Its translation is CASSEPLTSRPEF.